This TCR beta chain appears in the sequencing data of a study of tumor-infiltrating lymphocytes in localized non-small cell lung cancer. About the study: Several tumor histologies, both smoking statuses, and some post-neoadjuvant chemotherapy samples were included. Findings of the study overall: Tumor T-cell fraction was not associated with recurrence-free survival. Different pieces of the same tissue were used for each assay.

Per the germline V gene, CDR1 is MGHRA and CDR2 is YSYEKL. CDR3 length: 18 residues. V was clipped by 4 bases and J by 1 base; unmatched bases: 10. Libraries were prepared by immunoSEQ multiplex PCR; TCRdb keeps only in-frame clonotypes and omits some of them. The table includes 6,000 or so clones, less than 85% detected once. This clone was found a few times. As yet, its antigen is unknown. This chain connects TRBV4-1 to TRBJ2-6; TRBD1 aligns across 7 bases. The TCR originated in a human donor with non-small cell lung cancer. The sequencing sample was made of lung tumor tissue. Here the CDR3 DNA reads TGCGCCAGCAGCCCTGAGGGACAGAGGGTTTCTGGGGCCAACGTCCTGACTTTC. Amino acid sequence: CASSPEGQRVSGANVLTF.